This is a list of T cell receptor beta chains from one sample in a study of cytomegalovirus exposure and HLA in healthy donors. TCRdb's table, derived via immunoSEQ multiplex PCR, lists solely in-frame clones and lacks some. The sample shows approximately 100,000 clones, 85% of them seen only once. Sequencing was carried out using PBMCs. The source is a man aged 40-55 years in good health and CMV-seropositive. The CDR3 runs from the conserved cysteine through the conserved F or W. Fields, in order: J gene, D gene, CDR3 length, V gene, clone size, CDR3 DNA, CDR3 protein. A D gene is named only where the DNA matches it firmly. Expanded clones get a size class; other rows say once, few or many, or leave the size out.

TRBJ2-1 - 14 TRBV2 - TGTGCCAGCAGGGATAGCTTGGGGCTATGGGAGCAGTTCTTC CASRDSLGLWEQFF
TRBJ2-4 TRBD2 15 TRBV7-3 once TGTGCCAGCAGCTTAACTAGCGGGAATCAAAACATTCAGTACTTC CASSLTSGNQNIQYF
TRBJ1-5 - 15 TRBV7-8 - TGTGCCAGCAGCTCACAAGAAGCGGGGGTAGGCCCCCAGCATTTT CASSSQEAGVGPQHF
TRBJ2-7 TRBD2 16 TRBV5-1 - TGCGCCAGCAGCCCGGGACTAGCGGGGCAAACCTACGAGCAGTACTTC CASSPGLAGQTYEQYF
TRBJ2-2 - 16 TRBV10-1 - TGCGCCAGCAGTGAGTCGGGACCGGGGGGCGCCGGGGAGCTGTTTTTT CASSESGPGGAGELFF
TRBJ1-1 TRBD1 15 TRBV7-8 - TGTGCCAGCAGCCTACAGACAGGGGGCGGTTCTGAAGCTTTCTTT CASSLQTGGGSEAFF
TRBJ2-3 TRBD2 17 TRBV25-1 - TGTGCCAGCAGTGACACCACTAGCGGGAGCGTCTTAGATACGCAGTATTTT CASSDTTSGSVLDTQYF
TRBJ2-1 - 17 TRBV7-2 - TGTGCCAGCAGCAACAGATACGACGGGAGCTCCTACAATGAGCAGTTCTTC CASSNRYDGSSYNEQFF
TRBJ2-7 - 15 TRBV7-6 - TGTGCCAGCAGCTTAGCGAAGGGGATCGCCTACGAGCAGTACTTC CASSLAKGIAYEQYF
TRBJ2-5 - 11 TRBV6-6 - TGTGCCAGCAGTTATAAAGAGACCCAGTACTTC CASSYKETQYF
TRBJ1-3 TRBD1 15 TRBV13 - TGTGCCAGCAGCTCGGGACAGGGGGGCGGAAACACCATATATTTT CASSSGQGGGNTIYF
TRBJ1-2 TRBD1 13 TRBV6-5 - TGTGCCAGCAGACCAGGACAGGGGATCGGCTACACCTTC CASRPGQGIGYTF
TRBJ2-5 TRBD1 15 TRBV5-4 - TGTGCCAGCAGCCGGACAGGGGGAGGCCAAGAGACCCAGTACTTC CASSRTGGGQETQYF
TRBJ2-5 TRBD2 16 TRBV5-1 - TGCGCCAGCAGCCCCGGGACTAGCGGGAGTCAAGAGACCCAGTACTTC CASSPGTSGSQETQYF
TRBJ2-7 TRBD2 15 TRBV27 - TGTGCCAGCAACCTGGGAGGACTAGGACCCCACGAGCAGTACTTC CASNLGGLGPHEQYF
TRBJ1-5 - 15 TRBV6-6 once TGTGCCAGCACGAACGGAGGGGGGGACAATCAGCCCCAGCATTTT CASTNGGGDNQPQHF
TRBJ1-1 TRBD1 15 TRBV5-1 - TGCGCCAGCAGCTTTTCAGGGGGCAGGAGCACTGAAGCTTTCTTT CASSFSGGRSTEAFF
TRBJ2-3 TRBD2 15 TRBV14 - TGTGCCAGCAGCCCTGGGAGGGGATCCACAGATACGCAGTATTTT CASSPGRGSTDTQYF
TRBJ1-2 - 15 TRBV6-5 once TGTGCCAGCAGTTACTCGAACAGGGTCGCCTATGGCTACACCTTC CASSYSNRVAYGYTF
TRBJ1-1 TRBD1 16 TRBV28 - TGTGCCAGCAGAACCTCGGGACAGGGAGAAAACACTGAAGCTTTCTTT CASRTSGQGENTEAFF
TRBJ2-5 - 16 TRBV5-6 - TGTGCCAGCAGCTTGGGGTCTGCAGGATACTCTGAGACCCAGTACTTC CASSLGSAGYSETQYF
TRBJ1-6 TRBD1 16 TRBV9 - TGTGCCAGCAGCGAGGGGACAGACGCTGATAATTCACCCCTCCACTTT CASSEGTDADNSPLHF
TRBJ1-5 - 18 TRBV28 - TGTGCCAGCAGTTTATCTCTTCCCCTAAGGGGAAATAATCAGCCCCAGCATTTT CASSLSLPLRGNNQPQHF
TRBJ1-1 - 14 TRBV19 - TGTGCCAGTAGTACCCGGGACTTAGGCACTGAAGCTTTCTTT CASSTRDLGTEAFF
TRBJ2-7 TRBD2 15 TRBV9 - TGTGCCAGCAGCGTAGGGAGCGGGGGCCCCTACGAGCAGTACTTC CASSVGSGGPYEQYF
TRBJ2-3 - 13 TRBV6-1 - TGTGCCAGCCTGACAGGTTTAAGAGATACGCAGTATTTT CASLTGLRDTQYF
TRBJ2-7 - 14 TRBV15 - TGTGCCACCAGCCTCGGACTATTATCCTACGAGCAGTACTTC CATSLGLLSYEQYF
TRBJ1-3 TRBD1 15 TRBV19 once TGTGCCAGTAGTATGGGAACAGGGGGCTCAAACACCATATATTTT CASSMGTGGSNTIYF
TRBJ1-2 - 12 TRBV29-1 - TGCAGCGTTGACACGGAGCTTATTGGCTACACCTTC CSVDTELIGYTF
TRBJ1-2 TRBD1 14 TRBV5-1 - TGCGCCAGCAGTTCCGGACAGGGGGAAGTTGGCTACACCTTC CASSSGQGEVGYTF
TRBJ2-3 TRBD2 16 TRBV6-5 - TGTGCCAGCAGTTCTCTAGCGGGCATAACCGCAGATACGCAGTATTTT CASSSLAGITADTQYF
TRBJ2-1 TRBD2 16 TRBV4-1 - TGCGCCAGCAGCCAAGATCGGACTAGTTATGGCAATGAGCAGTTCTTC CASSQDRTSYGNEQFF
TRBJ2-3 TRBD2 14 TRBV7-3 - TGTGCCAGCAGCTTACGGGGGGGGAAAGATACGCAGTATTTT CASSLRGGKDTQYF
TRBJ2-3 - 16 TRBV7-2 - TGTGCCAGCAGCTCCCCAGCCGGGAGAAGCACAGATACGCAGTATTTT CASSSPAGRSTDTQYF